The source of this T cell receptor (beta chain) is a study of blood T cell repertoires in COVID-19. The overall study: There were acute and convalescent COVID-19 samples, and they came from the United States, Italy and Spain. The cDNA or gDNA used as material had been derived from T cells, B-cell-depleted T cells, or PBMCs.

Original processing notes: Counts of nucleated cells, estimated from reference gene primer amplification, were obtained. Using immunoSEQ multiplex PCR, the repertoire was profiled, and TCRdb retains in-frame clones only, with some absent. V and J calls and clone size are given by that table; D and trimming were obtained from the DNA. The table shows roughly 190,000 clones, with about 88% occurring only once. V lost 0 bases, J lost 5 bases, and 13 bases lay in between. The length of the CDR3 is 15 residues. Germline assignment: CDR1 LNHNV and CDR2 YYDKDF (reference sequence). The specimen was PBMCs or T cells enriched from blood (not recorded which). The V gene is TRBV15, the J gene TRBJ1-2; D unresolved. This clonotype originated in a woman aged 40-49 years in a cohort exposed to, infected with or recovered from COVID-19 (not recorded which). CDR3 sequence: CATSRDLGRAYGYTF. The CDR3 nucleotides read TGTGCCACCAGCAGAGATCTTGGGAGAGCATATGGCTACACCTTC.